This T cell receptor beta chain was observed in a study of shared clonotypes between healthy human individuals. Study at large: Aged between 18 and 49, the donors were a couple of women and three men.

V gave up 8 bases and J gave up 0 bases, with 5 bases separating them. The length of the CDR3 is 12 residues. Germline CDR1 and CDR2: WSHSY and SAAADI. Method: immunoSEQ multiplex PCR; TCRdb's copy keeps in-frame clones and lacks some. The data show 2,500,000 or so clones, roughly 92% seen once. Study-level points and caveats: A limitation of the genetic and exposure-history diversity represented arose from few donors.

Comment on this clone: The target antigen is unknown.

The TCR originated in a young man in good health. The rearrangement links TRBV10-2 to TRBJ1-5; no definite D call. The sample consisted of naive CD4+ T cells sorted from blood. Subset defined: CD45RA+ positively selected. The CDR3 coding sequence is TGCGCCAGCCAATATAGCAATCAGCCCCAGCATTTT. This encodes CASQYSNQPQHF.